One sample yielded the 21 T cell receptor beta chains listed below, sequenced in a study of CD4+ T cells in melanoma. Clones were read by immunoSEQ multiplex PCR, and TCRdb kept only the in-frame ones, dropping some. The sample lists some 120,000 clones, 80% to 95% occurring once. The material sequenced was peripheral blood. The source of these receptors is a human donor with melanoma.

The chain recombines TRBV27 with TRBJ1-1, with a possible D match to TRBD1 (6 bases). The germline CDR1 and CDR2 sequences are MNHEY and SMNVEV (reference sequence). The length of the CDR3 is 15 residues. V lost 2 bases, J lost 6 bases, and 16 bases lay in between. The CDR3 reads CASSLISGDAAEAFF. As DNA, the CDR3 is TGTGCCAGCAGTTTAATTTCAGGGGATGCAGCTGAAGCTTTCTTT.

The rearrangement links TRBV18 to TRBJ2-3; TRBD2 is a possible D gene (6 bases). The CDR3 sequence is 13 residues long. The germline V and J ends were trimmed by 8 bases and 3 bases, with 12 bases remaining between them. Germline values: CDR1 KGHSH, CDR2 LQKENI. The CDR3 loop is CASRDSLTDTQYF. CDR3 in DNA: TGTGCCAGCCGGGACTCACTAACAGATACGCAGTATTTT.

This chain connects TRBV19 to TRBJ1-4; unclear D gene. Trimming shortened V by 6 bases and J by 4 bases, and 12 bases separated the two germline ends. Germline V gene data show CDR1 as LNHDA and CDR2 as SQIVND (reference sequence). The CDR3 runs to 14 residues. The CDR3 sequence: CASRRREGNEKLFF. DNA for the CDR3: TGTGCCAGTAGAAGACGGGAAGGTAATGAAAAACTGTTTTTT.

Written as DNA, the CDR3 is TGTGCCAGCAGCGACTTGGGGGTGGGGGAGACCCAGTACTTC. This codes for CASSDLGVGETQYF. The V call is TRBV9, the J call TRBJ2-5; D possibly matches TRBD1 or TRBD2 (5 bases each). V dropped 3 bases and J dropped 5 bases, with 14 bases sitting between them. Germline V gene data show CDR1 as SGDLS and CDR2 as YYNGEE. CDR3 length: 14 amino acids.

This chain joins TRBV29-1 and TRBJ2-3; unclear D gene. Trimming shortened V by 7 bases and J by 0 bases, and 11 bases separated the two germline ends. This CDR3 spans 13 amino acids. Germline values: CDR1 SQVTM, CDR2 ANQGSEA. The chain's CDR3 is CSAPRFSTDTQYF. CDR3 coding DNA: TGCAGCGCCCCCAGGTTCAGCACAGATACGCAGTATTTT.

The CDR3 coding sequence is TGTGCCAGCAGTGAGGACTTGGGTGTCGCTGAAGCTTTCTTT. Protein: CASSEDLGVAEAFF. V usage is TRBV6-5 and J usage is TRBJ1-1; no firm D call. V lost 5 bases and J lost 6, with 16 bases in between. This CDR3 comprises 14 residues. Germline V lookup: CDR1 MNHEY, CDR2 SVGAGI.

The rearrangement uses TRBV6-6 and TRBJ2-3, with TRBD2 as a possible D gene (5 bases). Germline CDR1 reads MNHNY; CDR2 reads SVGAGI (reference sequence). This CDR3 contains 14 residues. Deletions cut 3 bases from V and 4 bases from J, with 11 bases between. This CDR3 is CASSYSTRADTQYF. CDR3 bases: TGTGCCAGCAGTTATTCCACTAGGGCAGATACGCAGTATTTT.

The V and J genes are TRBV5-1 and TRBJ2-3; a possible D gene is TRBD2 (6 bases). The V and J ends lost 0 bases and 3 bases respectively, with 14 bases between them. Germline V gives CDR1 SGHRS, CDR2 YFSETQ. The CDR3 consists of 16 residues. CDR3 region: CASSLAGGSGTDTQYF. DNA of the CDR3: TGCGCCAGCAGCTTGGCCGGAGGGAGCGGGACAGATACGCAGTATTTT.

This chain uses TRBV7-3 with TRBJ2-1; TRBD2 aligns across 8 bases. The germline CDR1 and CDR2 sequences are SGHTA and FQGTGA. The ends lost 5 bases at V and 8 bases at J; junction bases unmatched: 8. The CDR3 is made up of 14 amino acids. CDR3 sequence reads: CASSPRTSRDEQFF. The CDR3 DNA reads as TGTGCCAGCAGCCCAAGGACTAGCCGTGATGAGCAGTTCTTC. The full variable domain, with the rest looked up from reference TRBV7-3 and TRBJ2-1, is GAGVSQTPSNKVTEKGKYVELRCDPISGHTALYWYRQSLGQGPEFLIYFQGTGAADDSGLPNDRFFAVRPEGSVSTLKIQRTERGDSAVYLCASSPRTSRDEQFFGPGTRLTVL.

The chain combines TRBV5-1 with TRBJ2-5; D remains unclear. CDR1 SGHRS and CDR2 YFSETQ come from the germline V gene. V was cut by 0 bases and J by 5 bases, with 5 bases left in between. This CDR3 region has 12 residues. CDR3: CASSLAGETQYF. Written as DNA, the CDR3 is TGCGCCAGCAGCTTGGCCGGGGAGACCCAGTACTTC.

This chain uses TRBV7-3 with TRBJ1-6; D is possibly TRBD1 (6 bases). The V gene lost 2 bases and the J gene lost 9 bases, with 17 bases spanning the gap. Germline-derived CDR1 and CDR2 are SGHTA and FQGTGA. The CDR3 loop spans 16 amino acids. CDR3 sequence: CASSLGSTGLLSPLHF. CDR3 DNA sequence: TGTGCCAGCAGCTTAGGCTCGACAGGACTTCTTTCACCCCTCCACTTT.

The genes are TRBV15 and TRBJ2-3, with TRBD2 matching over 10 bases. The CDR3 covers 16 residues. Trimming took 3 bases from V and 3 from J; bases not matched to a gene: 6. Germline V gene data show CDR1 as LNHNV and CDR2 as YYDKDF (reference sequence). The chain's CDR3 is CATSRAASGRTDTQYF. The DNA of the CDR3 is TGTGCCACCAGCAGGGCTGCTAGCGGGAGAACAGATACGCAGTATTTT.

The gene calls are TRBV28 and TRBJ2-1, with 8 bases that match TRBD2. The germline V gene has CDR1 MDHEN and CDR2 SYDVKM. The CDR3 totals 16 residues. V lost 2 bases to trimming and J lost 3 bases; unmatched junction nucleotides: 6. CDR3 in DNA: TGTGCCAGCAGTTTAGGGTCGGGGGGGTACTACAATGAGCAGTTCTTC. Its protein product is CASSLGSGGYYNEQFF.

V and J are TRBV7-3 and TRBJ2-7, with 15 bases fitting TRBD2. The V gene's germline CDR1 is SGHTA and CDR2 FQGTGA. V shed 5 bases and J 6 bases; nucleotides not matched to a gene: 23. This CDR3 region has 21 residues. Here the CDR3 DNA reads TGTGCCAGCAGCCCCCCAGAGAGGGCACGTGGACTAGCGGGAGGGCCAGGCGAGCAGTACTTC. This codes for CASSPPERARGLAGGPGEQYF.

The chain joins TRBV15 to TRBJ2-1, with 8 bases aligning to TRBD1. The CDR3 is 17 residues long. After removal of 5 bases from V and 3 bases from J, the junction contained 12 bases not matched to a gene. Germline CDR1 reads LNHNV; CDR2 reads YYDKDF (reference sequence). CDR3 in DNA: TGTGCCACCAGCTCTGGGTACGGACAGGGATACTACAATGAGCAGTTCTTC. It is translated as CATSSGYGQGYYNEQFF.

The rearrangement uses TRBV7-9 and TRBJ1-2, with D uncertain. Per the germline V gene, CDR1 is SEHNR and CDR2 is FQNEAQ (reference sequence). Between the trimmed V and J ends, which lost 2 bases and 4 bases, there was a span of 11 bases. CDR3 length: 14 residues. CDR3 loop: CASSLSAGSYGYTF. As DNA, the CDR3 is TGTGCCAGCAGCTTATCAGCAGGAAGCTATGGCTACACCTTC.

The chain uses TRBV2 and TRBJ2-7; maybe TRBD2 (6 bases). V lost 8 bases, J lost 3 bases, and 14 bases lay in between. From germline, CDR1 is SNHLY and CDR2 FYNNEI. The CDR3 has 13 amino acids. CDR3 amino acids: CASRGTFYYEQYF. DNA for the CDR3: TGTGCCAGCCGAGGGACTTTCTACTACGAGCAGTACTTC.

V usage is TRBV5-8 and J usage is TRBJ1-2, with D tentatively TRBD1 (5 bases). The CDR3 runs to 14 residues. Germline V gives CDR1 SGHTS, CDR2 YDEGEE. Trimming cost V 7 bases and J 0 bases, with 13 bases left between them. The CDR3 protein is CASGYGTANYGYTF. For the CDR3, the DNA is TGTGCCAGCGGGTACGGGACGGCTAACTATGGCTACACCTTC. The full variable domain, rest sourced from reference TRBV5-8 and TRBJ1-2, is EAGVTQSPTHLIKTRGQQATLRCSPISGHTSVYWYQQALGLGLQFLLWYDEGEERNRGNFPPRFSGRQFPNYSSELNVNALELEDSALYLCASGYGTANYGYTFGSGTRLTVV.

V is TRBV29-1 and J is TRBJ2-1, with TRBD1 matching over 9 bases. Trimming removed 7 bases from V and 4 bases from J; junction bases left unmatched: 2. The germline V gene encodes CDR1 SQVTM and CDR2 ANQGSEA. CDR3 length: 12 amino acids. CDR3 DNA sequence: TGCAGCGGAGGGACAGGGTACAATGAGCAGTTCTTC. It specifies CSGGTGYNEQFF.

CDR3 nucleotides: TGCGCCAGCAGCGTAGTCTTAGCGGGCCTCTCCTACGAGCAGTACTTC. Amino acid sequence: CASSVVLAGLSYEQYF. The chain combines TRBV5-1 with TRBJ2-7; 7 positions match TRBD2. The V gene end was trimmed by 4 bases and the J gene end by 0 bases; junction bases not matched to a gene: 10. Germline loops: CDR1 SGHRS, CDR2 YFSETQ. CDR3 length: 16 amino acids.

The gene calls are TRBV28 and TRBJ2-7; TRBD2 is a possible D gene (6 bases). This CDR3 spans 13 amino acids. CDR1 MDHEN and CDR2 SYDVKM come from the germline V gene. The V gene lost 5 bases and the J gene lost 0 bases, with 8 bases spanning the gap. CDR3 DNA: TGTGCCAGCAGTACCGGGAGCTCCTACGAGCAGTACTTC. Translated, it gives CASSTGSSYEQYF.